Listed here are 24 T cell receptor beta chains from one sample, sequenced in a study of blood T cell repertoires in COVID-19. The assay was immunoSEQ multiplex PCR, and TCRdb's table has in-frame clones only and misses some. The sample holds 200,000 to 250,000 clones, around four fifths seen once. Source material: peripheral blood. Receptors were obtained from a man younger than 40 with active or convalescent COVID-19.

The CDR3: CASSVSGNQPQHF. CDR3 sequence (DNA): TGTGCCAGCAGCGTATCAGGGAATCAGCCCCAGCATTTT. The chain has TRBV9 and TRBJ1-5; tentative D call: TRBD1 (5 bases). The germline V gene encodes CDR1 SGDLS and CDR2 YYNGEE. V gave up 1 base and J gave up 4 bases, with 6 bases separating them. The length of the CDR3 is 13 residues.

CDR3: CASSIVGRNQPQHF. Written as DNA, the CDR3 is TGTGCCAGTAGTATAGTAGGCAGGAATCAGCCCCAGCATTTT. The V call is TRBV19, the J call TRBJ1-5; D remains ambiguous. V lost 1 base and J lost 4, with 8 bases in between. This CDR3 comprises 14 residues. Germline CDR1 is LNHDA and CDR2 is SQIVND (reference sequence).

The chain combines TRBV9 with TRBJ2-2; D is uncertain. Deletions cut 0 bases from V and 2 bases from J, with 11 bases between. This CDR3 spans 16 amino acids. Looked up from germline, CDR1 is SGDLS and CDR2 is YYNGEE. The CDR3 bases are TGTGCCAGCAGCGTAGGGTCCTTAACTAACACCGGGGAGCTGTTTTTT. Its translation is CASSVGSLTNTGELFF. The full variable domain, in which reference TRBV9 and TRBJ2-2 provide the parts outside the CDR3, is DSGVTQTPKHLITATGQRVTLRCSPRSGDLSVYWYQQSLDQGLQFLIQYYNGEERAKGNILERFSAQQFPDLHSELNLSSLELGDSALYFCASSVGSLTNTGELFFGEGSRLTVL.

The chain employs TRBV24-1 and TRBJ2-7; 7 bases fit TRBD1. Germline CDR1 and CDR2: KGHDR and SFDVKD. V lost 8 bases and J lost 5; bases outside the gene matches: 8. The CDR3 runs 13 residues. The CDR3 coding sequence is TGTGCCACCAAGTTACACAGGGGCGACGAGCAGTACTTC. Translation gives CATKLHRGDEQYF.

V and J are TRBV5-1 and TRBJ2-4; 7 positions agree with TRBD2. The CDR3 is 17 amino acids. With 4 bases clipped from V and 6 bases from J, the junction kept 16 bases outside the gene matches. From germline, CDR1 is SGHRS and CDR2 YFSETQ. The CDR3 here is CASSATPGLDPRNIQYF. Here the CDR3 DNA reads TGCGCCAGCAGCGCCACCCCAGGACTAGACCCCAGAAACATTCAGTACTTC.

The chain links TRBV5-1 to TRBJ2-7; weak D call: TRBD1 (7 bases). The CDR3 length is 15 residues. Deletions cut 3 bases from V and 3 bases from J, with 16 bases between. Germline CDR1 and CDR2: SGHRS and YFSETQ. The CDR3 DNA is TGCGCCAGCAGCTCTAACCAGGGGGGCGGCTACGAGCAGTACTTC. Translated: CASSSNQGGGYEQYF.

The genes are TRBV28 and TRBJ1-4; the match to TRBD1 covers 7 bases. V lost 11 bases to trimming and J lost 0 bases; unmatched junction nucleotides: 9. The CDR3 is 15 residues long. Germline V gene data show CDR1 as MDHEN and CDR2 as SYDVKM. The CDR3 here is CAGSTGTATNEKLFF. In DNA, the CDR3 is TGTGCCGGCTCGACAGGGACCGCAACTAATGAAAAACTGTTTTTT. Looking up the rest from reference TRBV28 and TRBJ1-4 gives the full variable domain: DVKVTQSSRYLVKRTGEKVFLECVQDMDHENMFWYRQDPGLGLRLIYFSYDVKMKEKGDIPEGYSVSREKKERFSLILESASTNQTSMYLCAGSTGTATNEKLFFGSGTQLSVL.

J is TRBJ2-3 and V is TRBV10-3; 8 positions agree with TRBD2. This CDR3 comprises 15 residues. V gave up 4 bases and J gave up 5 bases; unmatched junction bases: 8. Per the germline V gene, CDR1 is ENHRY and CDR2 is SYGVKD. The DNA of the CDR3 is TGTGCCATCAGTGGAGCGGGAGTCGGTCAAGATACGCAGTATTTT. It translates to CAISGAGVGQDTQYF.

V usage is TRBV5-1 and J usage is TRBJ1-5; tentative D call: TRBD1 (6 bases). The CDR3 consists of 15 residues. CDR1 is SGHRS and CDR2 is YFSETQ in the germline V gene. V shed 0 bases and J shed 1 base, with 8 bases lying between them. CDR3 protein: CASSLGTASNQPQHF. CDR3 nucleotide sequence: TGCGCCAGCAGCTTGGGGACAGCAAGCAATCAGCCCCAGCATTTT. The full variable domain, rest sourced from reference TRBV5-1 and TRBJ1-5, is KAGVTQTPRYLIKTRGQQVTLSCSPISGHRSVSWYQQTPGQGLQFLFEYFSETQRNKGNFPGRFSGRQFSNSRSEMNVSTLELGDSALYLCASSLGTASNQPQHFGDGTRLSIL.

The chain has TRBV11-2 and TRBJ2-5; D unclear. CDR1 is SGHAT and CDR2 is FQNNGV in the germline V gene. The germline V and J ends were trimmed by 3 bases and 2 bases, with 10 bases remaining between them. The CDR3 contains 14 residues. CDR3 nucleotide sequence: TGTGCCAGCAGCTTTGGAGCGTATCAAGAGACCCAGTACTTC. It translates to CASSFGAYQETQYF.

V is TRBV29-1 and J is TRBJ2-2; TRBD2 agrees at 7 bases. The CDR3 totals 15 residues. Germline CDR1 is SQVTM and CDR2 is ANQGSEA. With V trimmed by 0 bases and J by 5 bases, 6 bases remained unmatched. CDR3 nucleotide sequence: TGCAGCGTTGAAGAACTAGCGATCGGAACCGGGGAGCTGTTTTTT. Translated, it gives CSVEELAIGTGELFF.

This clone was found once. V is TRBV27 and J is TRBJ1-3; D gene ambiguous. In germline, CDR1 is MNHEY, CDR2 SMNVEV (reference sequence). This CDR3 is 15 amino acids long. Trimming left V 6 bases short and J 4 bases short, with 16 bases between. DNA of the CDR3: TGTGCCAGCAGCTCTAGTTGGCCGTGGGGAAACACCATATATTTT. Its protein is CASSSSWPWGNTIYF.

The DNA of the CDR3 is TGTGCCAGCAGCATCAGACAGGGCCGCGGCTACACCTTC. Its protein product is CASSIRQGRGYTF. The chain carries TRBV7-2 and TRBJ1-2, with TRBD1 matching over 7 bases. There are 13 residues in the CDR3. Germline CDR1 is SGHTA and CDR2 is FQGNSA. The V gene end was trimmed by 5 bases and the J gene end by 8 bases; junction bases not matched to a gene: 8.

The V and J genes are TRBV19 and TRBJ2-6; 7 bases map to TRBD1. The germline gives CDR1 LNHDA, CDR2 SQIVND (reference sequence). V trimming: 8 bases; J trimming: 2 bases; junction bases outside the gene matches: 0. The CDR3 is 13 residues long. CDR3 sequence: CASQGAGANVLTF. CDR3 bases: TGTGCCAGTCAGGGGGCTGGGGCCAACGTCCTGACTTTC. Supplemented by reference TRBV19 and TRBJ2-6, the full variable domain reads DGGITQSPKYLFRKEGQNVTLSCEQNLNHDAMYWYRQDPGQGLRLIYYSQIVNDFQKGDIAEGYSVSREKKESFPLTVTSAQKNPTAFYLCASQGAGANVLTFGAGSRLTVL.

This rearrangement joins TRBV7-3 to TRBJ2-1, with no clear D. Trimming took off 4 bases at V and 5 bases at J, with 3 bases between the two ends. The CDR3 runs 11 residues. Germline assignment: CDR1 SGHTA and CDR2 FQGTGA. CDR3 bases: TGTGCCAGCAGCTCAGACAATGAGCAGTTCTTC. Amino acids: CASSSDNEQFF.

The chain is built from TRBV5-4 and TRBJ2-1; TRBD2 agrees at 8 bases. There are 15 residues in the CDR3. Germline CDR1 is SGHNT and CDR2 is YYREEE (reference sequence). V shed 4 bases, J shed 0 bases, and the junction held 3 bases outside the gene matches. CDR3: CASSHGGVSYNEQFF. The CDR3 DNA reads TGTGCCAGCAGCCACGGGGGGGTCTCCTACAATGAGCAGTTCTTC.

The CDR3 DNA is TGTGCCAGCAGTGAATATTCGGTCACAGATACGCAGTATTTT. This sequence encodes CASSEYSVTDTQYF. The chain joins TRBV25-1 to TRBJ2-3, with D uncertain. The germline CDR1 and CDR2 sequences are MGHDK and SYGVNS. The V gene lost 0 bases and the J gene lost 2 bases, with 6 bases spanning the gap. The CDR3 covers 14 residues.

The genes are TRBV12-3 or TRBV12-4 and TRBJ2-5, with TRBD1 identical over 7 bases. After removal of 4 bases from V and 2 bases from J, the junction contained 1 base not matched to a gene. The CDR3 spans 13 residues. The CDR3 DNA reads as TGTGCCAGCAGTTGGACAGGTCAAGAGACCCAGTACTTC. This encodes CASSWTGQETQYF.

The J gene is TRBJ1-2, the V gene TRBV28, with no clear D. The germline V gene encodes CDR1 MDHEN and CDR2 SYDVKM. The CDR3 runs 15 residues. V was cut by 2 bases and J by 6 bases, with 16 bases left in between. CDR3 amino acids: CASSLISPQSDGYTF. The CDR3 bases are TGTGCCAGCAGTTTAATAAGTCCACAGAGTGATGGCTACACCTTC.

Comment on this clone: The same CDR3 also results from other DNA sequences found in this sample. The chain uses TRBV3-1 (or the pseudogene TRBV3-2) and TRBJ1-1; D is perhaps TRBD1 (5 bases). This CDR3 comprises 13 residues. Trimming removed 1 base from V and 5 bases from J, with 8 bases in between. Germline CDR1 reads LGHDT; CDR2 reads YNNKEL (reference sequence). The CDR3 loop reads CASSQGGGTEAFF. The CDR3 coding sequence is TGTGCCAGCAGCCAAGGGGGGGGGACTGAAGCTTTCTTT.

This clone came up once. The rearrangement links TRBV7-8 to TRBJ1-5, with D possibly matching TRBD1 (5 bases). This CDR3 comprises 16 residues. Germline-derived CDR1 and CDR2 are SGHVS and FQNEAQ. With 0 bases removed from V and 7 bases from J, the gap between germline ends came to 16 bases. The CDR3 nucleotides read TGTGCCAGCAGCTTAGCGTTCGCAGGGTCGGAGCAGCCCCAGCATTTT. Protein product: CASSLAFAGSEQPQHF. Complete variable domain (other parts from reference TRBV7-8 and TRBJ1-5): GAGVSQSPRYKVAKRGQDVALRCDPISGHVSLFWYQQALGQGPEFLTYFQNEAQLDKSGLPSDRFFAERPEGSVSTLKIQRTQQEDSAVYLCASSLAFAGSEQPQHFGDGTRLSIL.

This rearrangement joins TRBV7-2 to TRBJ1-2; D gene unclear. CDR1 is SGHTA and CDR2 is FQGNSA in the germline V gene. This CDR3 is built from 15 residues. Trimming shortened V by 5 bases and J by 6 bases, and 19 bases separated the two germline ends. Written as DNA, the CDR3 is TGTGCCAGCAGCCCTTCGAGGGAGATAAGAGATGGCTACACCTTC. Translation gives CASSPSREIRDGYTF.

This clone showed up just a few times. The CDR3 coding sequence is TGTGCCAGCAGCTTGAGGGCCCTCTACGAGCAGTACTTC. Amino acid sequence: CASSLRALYEQYF. V and J are TRBV7-2 and TRBJ2-7; D possibly corresponds to TRBD2 (5 bases). This CDR3 contains 13 residues. CDR1 is SGHTA and CDR2 is FQGNSA in the germline V gene. V was pared by 3 bases and J by 3 bases, with 9 bases between.

V gene TRBV4-3 combines with J gene TRBJ1-5; D remains ambiguous. CDR3 length: 15 amino acids. Germline V CDR1 and CDR2: LGHNA, YSLEER. V gave up 0 bases and J gave up 5 bases, with 11 bases separating them. CDR3 bases: TGCGCCAGCAGCCAAGAGGCTTTTACCCATCAGCCCCAGCATTTT. It specifies CASSQEAFTHQPQHF.